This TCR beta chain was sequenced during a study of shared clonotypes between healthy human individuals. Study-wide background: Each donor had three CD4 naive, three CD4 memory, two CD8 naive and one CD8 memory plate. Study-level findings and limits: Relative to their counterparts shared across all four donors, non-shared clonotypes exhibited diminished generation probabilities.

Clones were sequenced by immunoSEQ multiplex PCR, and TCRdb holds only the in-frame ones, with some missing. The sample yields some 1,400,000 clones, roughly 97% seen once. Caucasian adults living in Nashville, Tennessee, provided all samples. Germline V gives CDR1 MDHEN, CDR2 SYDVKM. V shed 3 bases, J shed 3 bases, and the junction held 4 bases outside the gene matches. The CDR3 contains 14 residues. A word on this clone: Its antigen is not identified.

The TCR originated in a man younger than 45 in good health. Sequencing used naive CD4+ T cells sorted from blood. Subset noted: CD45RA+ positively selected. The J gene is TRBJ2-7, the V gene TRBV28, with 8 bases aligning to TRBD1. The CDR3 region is CASSLGQAIYEQYF. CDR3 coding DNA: TGTGCCAGCAGTTTGGGACAGGCTATCTACGAGCAGTACTTC.